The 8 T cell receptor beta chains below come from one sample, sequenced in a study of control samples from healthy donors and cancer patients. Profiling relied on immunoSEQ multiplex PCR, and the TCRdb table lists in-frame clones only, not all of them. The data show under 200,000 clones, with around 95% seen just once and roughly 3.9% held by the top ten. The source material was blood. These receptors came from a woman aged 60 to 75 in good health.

The CDR3 DNA reads TGTGCCTGGGACAGAGATGTCACTGAAGCTTTCTTT. Translation gives CAWDRDVTEAFF. The chain combines TRBV30 with TRBJ1-1, with D perhaps TRBD1 (5 bases). V was shortened by 5 bases and J by 4 bases, with 11 bases between the two germline ends. There are 12 residues in the CDR3. Per germline, CDR1 GTSNPN and CDR2 SVGIG (reference sequence).

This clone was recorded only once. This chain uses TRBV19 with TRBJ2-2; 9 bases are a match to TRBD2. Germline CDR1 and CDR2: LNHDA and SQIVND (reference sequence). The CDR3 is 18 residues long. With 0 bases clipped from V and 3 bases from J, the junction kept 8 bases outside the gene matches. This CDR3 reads CASSIDPPAGGHTGELFF. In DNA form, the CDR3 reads TGTGCCAGTAGTATAGATCCCCCAGCGGGGGGTCACACCGGGGAGCTGTTTTTT.

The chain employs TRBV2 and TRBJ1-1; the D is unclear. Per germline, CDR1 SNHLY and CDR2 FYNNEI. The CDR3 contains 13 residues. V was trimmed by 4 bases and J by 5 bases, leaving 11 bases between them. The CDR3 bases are TGTGCCAGCAGTGCCCACGAAGGAACTGAAGCTTTCTTT. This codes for CASSAHEGTEAFF.

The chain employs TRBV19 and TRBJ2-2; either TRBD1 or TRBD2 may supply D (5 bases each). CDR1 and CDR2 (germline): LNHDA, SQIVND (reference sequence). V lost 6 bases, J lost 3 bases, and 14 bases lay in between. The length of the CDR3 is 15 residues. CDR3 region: CASSAGTLHTGELFF. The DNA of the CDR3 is TGTGCCAGTAGCGCCGGGACGCTTCACACCGGGGAGCTGTTTTTT. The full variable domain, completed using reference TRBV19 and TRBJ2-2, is DGGITQSPKYLFRKEGQNVTLSCEQNLNHDAMYWYRQDPGQGLRLIYYSQIVNDFQKGDIAEGYSVSREKKESFPLTVTSAQKNPTAFYLCASSAGTLHTGELFFGEGSRLTVL.

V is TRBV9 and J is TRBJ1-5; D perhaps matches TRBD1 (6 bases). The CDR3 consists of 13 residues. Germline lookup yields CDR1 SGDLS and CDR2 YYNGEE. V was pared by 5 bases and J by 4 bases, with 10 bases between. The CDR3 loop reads CASSYRENQPQHF. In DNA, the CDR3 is TGTGCCAGCAGTTACAGGGAGAATCAGCCCCAGCATTTT.

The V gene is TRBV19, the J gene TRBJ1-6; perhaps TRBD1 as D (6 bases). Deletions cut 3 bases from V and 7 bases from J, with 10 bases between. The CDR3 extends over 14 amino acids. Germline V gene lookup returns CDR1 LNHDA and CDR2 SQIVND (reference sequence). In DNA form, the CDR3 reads TGTGCCAGTAGTATGCGGCAGGGGAATTCACCCCTCCACTTT. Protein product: CASSMRQGNSPLHF.

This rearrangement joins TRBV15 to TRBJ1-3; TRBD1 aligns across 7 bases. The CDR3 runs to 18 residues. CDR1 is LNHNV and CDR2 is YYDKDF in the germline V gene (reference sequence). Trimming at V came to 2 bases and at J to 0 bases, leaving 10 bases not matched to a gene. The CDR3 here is CATSRSLTGPSSGNTIYF. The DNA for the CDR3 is TGTGCCACCAGCAGAAGTTTGACAGGGCCGAGCTCTGGAAACACCATATATTTT.

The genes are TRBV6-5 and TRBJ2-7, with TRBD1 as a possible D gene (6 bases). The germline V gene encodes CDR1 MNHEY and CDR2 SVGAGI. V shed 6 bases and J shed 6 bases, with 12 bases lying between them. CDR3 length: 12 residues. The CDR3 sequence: CASSPDSAEQYF. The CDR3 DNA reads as TGTGCCAGCAGCCCGGACAGCGCCGAGCAGTACTTC.